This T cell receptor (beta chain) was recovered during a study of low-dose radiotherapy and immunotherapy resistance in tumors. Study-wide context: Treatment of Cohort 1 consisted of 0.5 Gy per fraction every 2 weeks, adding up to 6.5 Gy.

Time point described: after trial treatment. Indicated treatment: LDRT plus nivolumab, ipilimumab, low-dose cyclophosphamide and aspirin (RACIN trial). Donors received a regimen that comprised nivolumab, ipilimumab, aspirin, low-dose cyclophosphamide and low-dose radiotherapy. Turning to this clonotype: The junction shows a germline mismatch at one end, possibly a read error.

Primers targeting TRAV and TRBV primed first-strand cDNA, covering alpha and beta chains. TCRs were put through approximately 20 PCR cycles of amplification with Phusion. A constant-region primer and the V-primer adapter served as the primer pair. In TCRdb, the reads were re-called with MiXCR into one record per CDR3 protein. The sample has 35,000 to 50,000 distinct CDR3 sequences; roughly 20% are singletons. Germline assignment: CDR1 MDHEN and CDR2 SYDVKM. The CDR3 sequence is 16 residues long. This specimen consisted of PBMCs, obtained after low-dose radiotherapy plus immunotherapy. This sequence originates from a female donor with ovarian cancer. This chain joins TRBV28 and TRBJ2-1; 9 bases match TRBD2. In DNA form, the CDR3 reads TGCGCCAGCAGGGGTAGCGGGAGTACCCCCTACAATGAGCAGTTCTTC. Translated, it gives CASRGSGSTPYNEQFF.